This TCR beta chain was captured in a study of blood T cell repertoires in COVID-19. Libraries were prepared by immunoSEQ multiplex PCR; TCRdb keeps only in-frame clonotypes and omits some of them. The sample holds around 140,000 clones, roughly 84% seen once. Germline lookup yields CDR1 DFQATT and CDR2 SNEGSKA (reference sequence). The CDR3 loop spans 8 amino acids. The sequencing input was peripheral blood. The source of this sequence is a human donor with acute or convalescent COVID-19. The donor label of this sample is uncertain. The genes are TRBV20-1 and TRBJ2-7, with D uncertain. The chain's CDR3 is CRETFLYF. The CDR3 nucleotides read TGCAGGGAGACTTTTTTGTACTTC.